Given below is one T cell receptor (beta chain) in context. Assay used: immunoSEQ multiplex PCR; TCRdb lists only in-frame clones, some missing. The sample consists of roughly 1.4 million clones, about 98.5% of them appearing once. This CDR3 region has 16 residues. The V gene lost 0 bases and the J gene lost 3 bases, with 15 bases spanning the gap. The germline V gene has CDR1 SGDLS and CDR2 YYNGEE. The data originate from a study of shared clonotypes between healthy human individuals. The chain carries TRBV9 and TRBJ1-2; the D is unclear. This receptor was identified in a man younger than 40 in good health. The sample taken for sequencing was naive CD4+ T cells sorted from blood. The subset here: CD45RA+ positively selected. CDR3 bases: TGTGCCAGCAGCGTAGGGGAAACAGCGCTACACTATGGCTACACCTTC. This translates into CASSVGETALHYGYTF.